A selection of T cell receptor delta chains follows, all from one sample in a study of delta chains in infants with herpesvirus infections. TCRdb reprocessed the RT-PCR reads using CATT. The table has around 760 delta-chain clones, about an eighth seen once. Sequencing was performed on peripheral blood, taken at time point 2 of longitudinal follow-up. These TCRs come from a human donor who was a Ugandan infant, either HIV-exposed or HIV-unexposed (not recorded which). Each CDR3 is given with its conserved first and last residue. D genes are given only for firm matches. The size entry is marked missing in some rows and otherwise reads once, few, many or a size class.

d_call,v_call,clone_size,j_call,cdr3_aa,cdr3_nt
-,TRDV1,-,TRDJ1,CALGEPLPTKRLGNTDKLIF,TGTGCTCTTGGGGAACCTCTCCCGACTAAGAGACTGGGAAACACCGATAAACTCATCTTT
TRDD3,TRAV14/DV4,-,TRDJ1,CAFTGGISWFLYTDKLIF,TGTGCCTTTACTGGGGGGATAAGCTGGTTCTTGTACACCGATAAACTCATCTTT
TRDD3,TRDV1,few,TRDJ2,CALGGRMVVLGDHPAQLFF,TGTGCTCTTGGGGGCAGGATGGTTGTACTGGGGGACCACCCGGCACAACTCTTCTTT
-,TRDV1,-,TRDJ1,CALGVSPYTDKLIF,TGTGCTCTTGGGGTTTCTCCGTACACCGATAAACTCATCTTT
-,TRDV1,large,TRDJ3,CALGEPKPSYSGDTHLSSWDTRQMFF,TGTGCTCTTGGGGAACCCAAGCCTTCCTACTCCGGGGATACCCACCTAAGCTCCTGGGACACCCGACAGATGTTTTTC
TRDD3,TRDV3,large,TRDJ1,CAFTPPTGGYAGDKLIF,TGTGCCTTTACACCCCCTACGGGGGGATACGCGGGTGATAAACTCATCTTT
-,TRDV1,large,TRDJ1,CALGELQKWPDKLIF,TGTGCTCTTGGGGAACTTCAAAAATGGCCCGATAAACTCATCTTT
TRDD3,TRDV1,large,TRDJ1,CALGELYPHWGTPQYTDKLIF,TGTGCTCTTGGGGAACTCTACCCGCACTGGGGGACCCCGCAGTACACCGATAAACTCATCTTT